This TCR beta chain was retrieved from a study of blood T cell repertoires in COVID-19. Background on the study: Samples taken during acute and convalescent COVID-19 were collected in the United States, Italy and Spain. Sources were T cells, B-cell-depleted T cells, or PBMCs; the material itself was cDNA or gDNA.

In the original processing: Quantification of nucleated cells was approximated via reference gene primer amplification. TCRdb's table, derived via immunoSEQ multiplex PCR, lists solely in-frame clones and lacks some. V, J and clone size derive from that table, while D and trimming were established from the DNA sequence. The table lists around 200,000 clones, 75% to 90% of them singletons, with approximately 5.3% in the top ten. The CDR3 has 15 amino acids. CDR1 is ENHRY, CDR2 SYGVKD, per germline. V lost 0 bases and J 4 bases, leaving 9 bases between the germline ends. The clonotype was recovered from a human donor in a cohort sampled during active COVID-19. Source material: peripheral blood. This chain joins TRBV10-3 and TRBJ2-2, with D unresolved. CDR3 protein: CAISESSVGTGELFF. The CDR3 DNA is TGTGCCATCAGTGAGTCCAGCGTCGGCACCGGGGAGCTGTTTTTT.